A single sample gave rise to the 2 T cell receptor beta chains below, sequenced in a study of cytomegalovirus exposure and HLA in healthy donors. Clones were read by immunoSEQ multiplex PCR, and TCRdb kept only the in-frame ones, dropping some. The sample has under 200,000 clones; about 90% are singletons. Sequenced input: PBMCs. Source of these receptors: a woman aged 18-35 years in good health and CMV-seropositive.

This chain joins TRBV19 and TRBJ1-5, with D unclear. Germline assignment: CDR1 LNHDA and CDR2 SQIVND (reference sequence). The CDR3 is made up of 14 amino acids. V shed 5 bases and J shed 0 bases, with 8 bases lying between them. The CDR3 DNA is TGTGCCAGTAGTTCGGGGATTAGCAATCAGCCCCAGCATTTT. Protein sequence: CASSSGISNQPQHF.

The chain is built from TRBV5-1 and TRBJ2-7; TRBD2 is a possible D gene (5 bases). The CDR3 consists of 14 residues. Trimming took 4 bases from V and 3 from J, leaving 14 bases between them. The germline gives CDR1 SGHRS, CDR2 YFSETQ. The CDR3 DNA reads TGCGCCAGCAGCCTAACTAGTCTCAGCTACGAGCAGTACTTC. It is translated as CASSLTSLSYEQYF. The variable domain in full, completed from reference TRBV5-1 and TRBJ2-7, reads KAGVTQTPRYLIKTRGQQVTLSCSPISGHRSVSWYQQTPGQGLQFLFEYFSETQRNKGNFPGRFSGRQFSNSRSEMNVSTLELGDSALYLCASSLTSLSYEQYFGPGTRLTVT.